The T cell receptor beta chain described here comes from a study of cytomegalovirus exposure and HLA in healthy donors. Study findings and constraints: Among CMV-associated TCR beta chains, most appeared HLA-restricted in a later analysis. There were some V segments, including TRBV6-2 and TRBV6-3, excluded as indistinguishable. One cluster of highly shared sequence variants probably arose as a sequencing artifact.

Researchers ran the PCR with 60 Vbeta and 13 Jbeta primers. This table comes from immunoSEQ multiplex PCR, and its TCRdb copy is limited to in-frame clones, with some not included. The sample shows 150,000 to 200,000 clones, about 79% of them seen only once. V gave up 5 bases and J gave up 8 bases; unmatched junction bases: 10. The CDR3 contains 16 residues. Germline CDR1 is MDHEN and CDR2 is SYDVKM. With respect to this clone: Its antigen is not known.

The receptor comes from a man younger than 30 in good health and CMV-seronegative. The sample was PBMCs. The rearrangement links TRBV28 to TRBJ1-4; 11 bases fit TRBD1. The CDR3 sequence is CASSQGDRGIWEKLFF. The CDR3 DNA is TGTGCCAGCAGTCAGGGGGACAGGGGGATTTGGGAAAAACTGTTTTTT. Full variable domain (missing parts from reference TRBV28 and TRBJ1-4): DVKVTQSSRYLVKRTGEKVFLECVQDMDHENMFWYRQDPGLGLRLIYFSYDVKMKEKGDIPEGYSVSREKKERFSLILESASTNQTSMYLCASSQGDRGIWEKLFFGSGTQLSVL.